This TCR beta chain was sequenced for a study of early stage breast cancer tumors. The CDR3 has 17 residues. Trimming took 6 bases from V and 1 from J, leaving 22 bases between them. From germline, CDR1 is SGHNT and CDR2 YYREEE (reference sequence). Only in-frame clones appear in the TCRdb table, and some are missing; sequencing was by immunoSEQ multiplex PCR. The sample has some 35,000 clones; 74% are singletons. This clone came up a few times. The antigen is not known. Regarding the study as a whole: Blood repertoires resembled normal breast more than tumor.

V and J are TRBV5-4 and TRBJ1-2, with D possibly TRBD1 on 6 matching bases. Sequences were obtained from blood. The source of this sequence is a person aged 55 to 69 with breast cancer. CDR3 in amino acids: CASTPGGTRTINYGYTF. CDR3 nucleotide sequence: TGTGCCAGCACCCCCGGGGGGACACGGACAATTAACTATGGCTACACCTTC.